The present entry profiles one T cell receptor beta chain with its context. This entry comes from a study of T cell responses to AZD1222 COVID-19 vaccine. The CDR3 consists of 13 residues. The germline CDR1 and CDR2 sequences are SGHNT and YYREEE (reference sequence). Trimming shortened V by 2 bases and J by 10 bases, and 15 bases separated the two germline ends. Here immunoSEQ multiplex PCR was the method, and the copy in TCRdb shows in-frame clones only, minus some. The profile shows over 100,000 clones, 75% to 90% of them singletons. Sequencing used peripheral blood, obtained on day 0 of AZD1222 vaccination. The TCR was taken from an adult in good health. This rearrangement joins TRBV5-4 to TRBJ1-1; a possible D gene is TRBD1 (5 bases). The CDR3 nucleotides are TGTGCCAGCAGCTTACGGGAGACAGAAGCAGCTTTCTTT. Translating it yields CASSLRETEAAFF.